Described below is a single T cell receptor (beta chain) sequence and its context. This sample was taken from a study of blood T cell repertoires in COVID-19. Across the study: Sites across the United States, Italy and Spain contributed samples from acute and convalescent COVID-19. T cells, B-cell-depleted T cells, or PBMCs supplied cDNA or gDNA.

Original data processing: Reference gene primer amplification yielded estimated nucleated cell counts. TCRdb's table, derived via immunoSEQ multiplex PCR, lists solely in-frame clones and lacks some. D and trimming were read from the DNA, whereas the V and J calls and clone size are those reported in that table. The sample gives roughly 230,000 clones, approximately 84% of which show up once; about 0.93% is in the top ten. This CDR3 is built from 13 residues. The trim removed 4 bases at V and 6 bases at J, leaving 6 bases unmatched. Germline lookup yields CDR1 SGDLS and CDR2 YYNGEE. The receptor was isolated from a man aged 40-49 years with acute or convalescent COVID-19. V and J are TRBV9 and TRBJ2-7, with 8 bases lining up with TRBD2. Sample: peripheral blood. CDR3 nucleotides: TGTGCCAGCAGCCCACGGGCGGGGGGCGAGCAGTACTTC. It codes for CASSPRAGGEQYF. The whole variable domain, filled in from reference TRBV9 and TRBJ2-7, reads DSGVTQTPKHLITATGQRVTLRCSPRSGDLSVYWYQQSLDQGLQFLIQYYNGEERAKGNILERFSAQQFPDLHSELNLSSLELGDSALYFCASSPRAGGEQYFGPGTRLTVT.